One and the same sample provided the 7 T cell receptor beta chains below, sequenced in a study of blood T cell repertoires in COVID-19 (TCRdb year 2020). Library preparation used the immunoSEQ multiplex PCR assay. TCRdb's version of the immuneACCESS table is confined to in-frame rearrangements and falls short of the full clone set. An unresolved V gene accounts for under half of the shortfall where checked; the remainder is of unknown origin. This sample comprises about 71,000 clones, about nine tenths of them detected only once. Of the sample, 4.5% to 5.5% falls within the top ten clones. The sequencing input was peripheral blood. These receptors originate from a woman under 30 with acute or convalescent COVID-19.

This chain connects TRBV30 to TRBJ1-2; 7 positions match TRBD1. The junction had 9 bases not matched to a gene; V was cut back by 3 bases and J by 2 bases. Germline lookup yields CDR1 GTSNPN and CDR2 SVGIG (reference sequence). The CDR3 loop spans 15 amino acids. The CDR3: CAWRLTGLTNYGYTF. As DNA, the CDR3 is TGTGCCTGGAGATTGACAGGGCTAACAAACTATGGCTACACCTTC. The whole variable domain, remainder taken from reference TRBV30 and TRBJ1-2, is SQTIHQWPATLVQPVGSPLSLECTVEGTSNPNLYWYRQAAGRGLQLLFYSVGIGQISSEVPQNLSASRPQDRQFILSSKKLLLSDSGFYLCAWRLTGLTNYGYTFGSGTRLTVV.

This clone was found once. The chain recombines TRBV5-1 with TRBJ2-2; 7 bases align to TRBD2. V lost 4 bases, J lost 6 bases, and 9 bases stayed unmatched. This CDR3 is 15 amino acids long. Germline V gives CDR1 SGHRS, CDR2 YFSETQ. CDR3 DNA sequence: TGCGCCAGCAGCATGCGGGCGGGAGCAGCCGGGGAGCTGTTTTTT. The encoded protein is CASSMRAGAAGELFF.

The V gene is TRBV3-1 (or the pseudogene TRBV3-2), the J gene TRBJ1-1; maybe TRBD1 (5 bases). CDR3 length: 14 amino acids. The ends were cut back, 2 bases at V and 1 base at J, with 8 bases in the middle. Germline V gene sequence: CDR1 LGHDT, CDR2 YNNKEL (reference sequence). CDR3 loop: CASSQQQANTEAFF. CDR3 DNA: TGTGCCAGCAGCCAACAACAGGCGAACACTGAAGCTTTCTTT.

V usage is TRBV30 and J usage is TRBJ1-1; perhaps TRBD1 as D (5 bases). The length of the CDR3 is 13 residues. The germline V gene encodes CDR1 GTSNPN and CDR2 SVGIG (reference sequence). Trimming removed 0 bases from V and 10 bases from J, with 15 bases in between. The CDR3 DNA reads TGTGCCTGGAGTGTAATTGGTCCAGGGATAGCTTTCTTT. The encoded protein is CAWSVIGPGIAFF.

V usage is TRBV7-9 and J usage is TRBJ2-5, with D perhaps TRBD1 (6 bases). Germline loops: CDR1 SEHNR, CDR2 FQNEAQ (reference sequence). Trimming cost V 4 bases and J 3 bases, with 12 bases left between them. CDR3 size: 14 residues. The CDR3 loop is CASSSGGRKETQYF. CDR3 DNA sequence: TGTGCCAGCAGCTCTGGGGGCAGAAAAGAGACCCAGTACTTC.

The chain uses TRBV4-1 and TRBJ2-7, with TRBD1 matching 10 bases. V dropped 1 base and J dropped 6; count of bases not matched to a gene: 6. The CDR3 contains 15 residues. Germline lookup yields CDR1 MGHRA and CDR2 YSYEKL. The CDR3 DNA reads TGCGCCAGCAGCCAAGCCGGGACAGGGGTCACCGAGCAGTACTTC. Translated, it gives CASSQAGTGVTEQYF.

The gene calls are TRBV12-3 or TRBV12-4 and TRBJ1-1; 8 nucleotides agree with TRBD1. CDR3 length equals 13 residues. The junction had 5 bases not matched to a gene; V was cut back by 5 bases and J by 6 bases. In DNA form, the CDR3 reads TGTGCCAGCAGTACCCAGACAGGGGCTGAAGCTTTCTTT. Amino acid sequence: CASSTQTGAEAFF.